This T cell receptor (beta chain) was recorded in a study of cytomegalovirus exposure and HLA in healthy donors (TCRdb year 2017). General notes on the study: An earlier analysis of roughly 500 of the donors reported 250 to 300 Gb of sequence data and 117 million unique TCR beta sequences from some 180 million T cells. An early release that covered several hundred HLA-typed donors contained approximately 290 gigabases of sequencing data and roughly 84 million unique TCR sequences. The genetic ancestry cluster associated with self-reported Caucasian donors included about 84% of the 350 to 500 genotyped donors. The study aimed to test whether signatures of past pathogen exposure could be identified by cataloging public T cell receptors. The study used immunosequencing to profile the T cell repertoires of about 670 subjects and linked those repertoires to cytomegalovirus serostatus. Besides the first cohort of about 730 subjects, a separate validation cohort made up of roughly 120 different subjects was used. To predict cytomegalovirus infection status, the study combined high-throughput TCR immunosequencing, statistical association of individual TCRs with disease status, and machine learning. In a later analysis, previously published TCR beta repertoires from 666 donors were re-analyzed and high-resolution HLA genotyping was added so that TCR occurrence patterns could be studied. The later analysis used no new phenotypic data to find candidate immune exposures, relying instead on TCR beta sequences and their occurrence across donors. To decide whether each TCR beta V gene segment behaved as functional or pseudogenic, an earlier analysis of some 600 of the donors relied on high-throughput TCR beta sequencing. Donor age, sex, ethnicity and CMV serostatus were collected together with the repertoire data. In a later genetic analysis, genome-wide SNP genotypes for 398 of the 666 donors were used, and that subset was treated as a discovery cohort. Every discovery cohort repertoire had been produced on one sequencing platform. Both class I and class II loci were covered by HLA typing, at four-digit resolution. Typing coverage varied by locus: roughly 629-630 donors for A, B, C, DRB1 and DQB1; under 550 for DQA1; some 610 for DPA1; fewer than 480 for DPB1. Because of strong linkage in the cohort, a handful of DR-DQ haplotypes were treated as single units for association and clustering. Among a few hundred genotyped donors of the cohort, an average of about 240,000 unique TCR beta nucleotide sequences were sequenced per donor, around a sixth of them non-productive.

The cohort consisted of 650 to 850 healthy bone marrow donors. At the time of sampling, every cohort member was nominally healthy, though immune exposures that went unrecorded were likely present. The donor tested CMV seronegative and was one of the 352 seronegative cohort members. A peripheral blood sample was collected from each donor, and TCR beta sequencing was performed on peripheral blood mononuclear cells. Genomic DNA extraction from the blood cell samples was performed with the Qiagen DNeasy Blood Extraction Kit. Study-wide conclusions, independent of this receptor: For the cohort, immune exposure information was limited to CMV serostatus. In a later analysis, the rate of TCR association differed among HLA loci, with DRB1 alleles having the most associated TCRs and HLA-C alleles having the fewest. At a false discovery rate of 0.05, a later analysis linked 16,951 TCR beta sequences to specific HLA alleles. Correlated functional status among segregating V segments might be attributable to linkage disequilibrium, but an unknown experimental factor could not be ruled out. V-gene and J-gene trimming of TCR beta chains was associated with a missense DCLRE1C variant in a later genetic analysis, and the association was replicated in an independent cohort. In a later analysis, most CMV-associated TCR beta chains were found to appear HLA-restricted, with HLA associations seemingly driven largely by CMV exposure. Roughly uniform sequencing depth across donors was assumed in presence/absence analyses, although this assumption may not hold. In a later analysis, HLA-associated TCR beta chains were found to be more clonally expanded and to have lower generation probabilities than equally common non-associated chains. Three of the identified cytomegalovirus-associated TCR beta chains were confirmed in vitro to be specific for cytomegalovirus antigens. According to a later genetic analysis, donors in an Asian-associated ancestry cluster had fewer N-insertions in productive TCRs than the approximately 670-donor mean. Some IMGT-functional V segments, including TRBV6-2 and TRBV6-3, could not be distinguished by the 87-base-pair reads and were therefore excluded. Assigning TCR associations to individual alleles was difficult when HLA alleles, especially DR and DQ, strongly co-occurred. A further reported finding was that TCR beta sequences accurately predicted the HLA-A and HLA-B alleles for most subjects in the first cohort. A later analysis reported that several top co-occurrence clusters appeared linked to parvovirus B19, influenza, CMV and Epstein-Barr virus. Some 15 rarely observed V segments, including chromosome 9 orphons, were excluded from the earlier analysis of several hundred of the donors because counts were too low. An earlier analysis of some 590 of the donors showed that most TCR beta V segments appeared in productive rearrangements either about 90% or about 30% of the time, which broadly matched IMGT annotations. In this cohort, only TCR beta chains were sequenced, and detectable features were limited by the absence of alpha or paired-chain data. HLA typing was unavailable for some donors at each locus, so association tests used only the typed subset. The classifier was reported to diagnose cytomegalovirus status with high specificity and sensitivity in both the original cohort and the validation cohort. The authors suggested that the approach could potentially be generalized to other disease states and immunological phenotypes. The study listed 150 to 200 TCR beta chains as associated with cytomegalovirus. The sequencing pipeline was judged likely to have produced a cluster of highly shared sequence variants as a technical artifact. Most TCR sequences were seen in very few donors, while some public TCRs were found in many individuals.

The protocol used for the library was the immunoSEQ multiplex PCR assay. The multiplex PCR relied on a mix of 60 forward primers for TCR Vbeta segments and 13 reverse primers for TCR Jbeta segments. The CDR3 region of rearranged TCR beta genes was amplified from genomic DNA by a multiplex PCR assay. The Illumina HiSeq System was used to sequence the amplified TCR beta libraries as 87-base-pair reads. In the source study's methods: In a later analysis, around 80 million unique TCR beta chains were counted across the approximately 670 repertoires, and roughly 10 million of these chains were shared by at least two donors. To remove PCR and sequencing errors, raw reads were error-corrected and collapsed into unique sequences using a nearest-neighbor algorithm that merged closely related sequences. V, D and J gene segments were assigned by aligning CDR3 sequences to IMGT reference sequences. For a sequence to be retained, at least a six-nucleotide match to both a V gene segment and a J gene segment was required. Rearrangements were called productive when the CDR3 lacked stop codons and stayed in frame with V and J; all others were non-productive. CDR3 was defined by IMGT convention, running from the second conserved V-encoded cysteine to the conserved J-encoded phenylalanine. In an earlier analysis of more than 550 of the donors, sequences lacking an unambiguous match to a single V gene segment were excluded. In an earlier analysis of 587 of the donors, V segments were called functional above 56.7% productive rearrangements and were called segregating when the between-donor standard deviation exceeded 5%. A statistical classification framework was developed to diagnose cytomegalovirus status using the catalog of TCR beta chain sequences. A later analysis assigned V and J genes by comparing TCR nucleotide sequences with IMGT/GENE-DB human TR gene sequences. A later analysis assigned CDR3 sequences and most-parsimonious VDJ recombination scenarios with the TCRdist pipeline. In a later analysis, each TCR beta chain was defined by its CDR3 amino acid sequence together with its V-gene family, and reads lacking a unique V-gene family were excluded. In a later analysis, 550 to 650 highly shared, low-generation-probability nucleotide sequences were removed to address suspected cross-contamination and a sequencing artifact. For each public chain, a later analysis derived a clonal expansion index from normalized ranks of inferred template counts within each repertoire. A later analysis computed generation probabilities with a VDJ recombination model fitted to out-of-frame rearrangements, and checked the results against IGoR. Hypergeometric tests were used in a later analysis to score TCR-TCR, TCR-HLA and TCR-CMV co-occurrence, with a repertoire-size bias correction applied to the TCR pairs. In a later analysis, false discovery rates were estimated by permuting HLA or CMV assignments 20 times. In a later analysis, co-occurring TCRs were grouped using DBSCAN, with TCRdist sequence similarity added in when clustering inside HLA-allele-positive subsets. For co-occurrence clustering, repertoires with fewer than 30,000 or more than 120,000 public chains were excluded, along with 4 to 6 repertoires with anomalous nucleotide sharing. Entries here come from immuneACCESS through TCRdb and include only in-frame sequences with V and J called. Some clones fail to appear in such tables; in the studies checked, an unresolved V gene covers under half of the shortfall, and the cause of the remainder is unknown. The DNA gave D and trimming, while V, J and clone size come from that table. The sample table records about 180,000 clones; approximately 80% of these occur just once. The leading ten clones occupy around 4.8% of the sample.

On this clone itself: Its target antigen remains unknown. The record has no base qualities; no much larger clone is one base away.

In the germline V gene (reference sequence), CDR1 corresponds to SEHNR and CDR2 to FQNEAQ. The CDR3 has 15 amino acids, counting the end cysteine and phenylalanine. The CDR3 DNA has 45 bases and is translated from base 1. The V and J ends are trimmed by 0 bases and 5 bases, leaving 14 bases between them. The rearrangement joined TRBV7-9 to TRBJ2-7; the D segment could be TRBD2, given 6 matching bases. Sequenced: PBMCs. The receptor's source is a young man in good health and CMV-seronegative. Read as DNA, the sequence is TGTGCCAGCAGCTTAGCGGGACTTAAGATCAACGAGCAGTACTTC. Translation gives CASSLAGLKINEQYF.